What follows is one TCR beta chain and its context. The CDR3 covers 15 residues. The trim removed 6 bases at V and 3 bases at J, leaving 6 bases unmatched. Germline CDR1 ENHRY, CDR2 SYGVKD. This record comes from a study of T cell changes during pregnancy in multiple sclerosis. Some clones are missing from TCRdb's copy, which holds only in-frame ones; the method was immunoSEQ multiplex PCR. The data show around 100,000 clones, over 80% seen once. The sequences come from peripheral blood, collected after pregnancy. The chain links TRBV10-3 to TRBJ2-2; 8 positions match TRBD1. The TCR sequence derives from a female donor with multiple sclerosis, enrolled in a pregnancy study. CDR3 coding DNA: TGTGCCATCAGGACAGGGGCGGTGGACACCGGGGAGCTGTTTTTT. Amino acid sequence: CAIRTGAVDTGELFF.